This entry concerns a single T cell receptor (beta chain). Its antigen remains unknown. The PCR ran on 60 Vbeta and 13 Jbeta primers. Repertoires were generated with immunoSEQ multiplex PCR, while TCRdb's copy carries only in-frame clones and drops some. The sample records some 87,000 clones, less than 65% being singletons. The CDR3 loop spans 15 amino acids. V gave up 5 bases and J gave up 1 base; unmatched junction bases: 5. Germline CDR1 is SSHAT and CDR2 is FNYEAQ (reference sequence). This sample is drawn from a study of cytomegalovirus exposure and HLA in healthy donors. As for the study in general: An earlier analysis found fewer than 140 million unique TCR beta sequences from about 190 million T cells. The study placed about four fifths of its approximately 430 genotyped donors in the Caucasian-associated ancestry cluster.

Study-level results: Earlier analysis looked at TCR beta V segments, and most were productive about 90% or about 30% of the time. CMV antigen specificity was confirmed in vitro for three CMV-associated chains.

What was sequenced was PBMCs. This chain uses TRBV7-7 with TRBJ2-5; 9 bases line up with TRBD1. The origin of this receptor is a woman aged 25-40 years in good health and CMV-seropositive. The CDR3 loop reads CASSPLTGGQETQYF. As DNA, the CDR3 is TGTGCCAGCAGCCCGCTGACAGGGGGCCAAGAGACCCAGTACTTC.